The clone carrying this T cell receptor beta chain ranks as medium-sized. The time point: blood at routine non-recurrence follow-up after resection. TCRdb reprocessed the 5' RACE reads with MiXCR, giving one entry per CDR3 protein. The repertoire holds 8,000 to 10,000 distinct CDR3 sequences, around 23% seen once, with around 3.6% in the top ten. This entry belongs to a study of spatial heterogeneity in lung cancer. The specimen comprised PBMCs, sampled at follow-up. This TCR came from a female donor with early-stage non-small cell lung cancer.

The CDR3 sequence: CASSFGASTDTQYF. The CDR3 DNA is TGTGCCAGCAGCTTTGGGGCTAGCACAGATACGCAGTATTTT. The rearrangement links TRBV3-1 to TRBJ2-3, with D maybe TRBD1 (5 bases). Trimming stripped 5 bases from V and 0 bases from J, with 9 bases between. This CDR3 has 14 residues. Germline V gene lookup returns CDR1 LGHDT and CDR2 YNNKEL (reference sequence).